The rows below give T cell receptor beta chains drawn from one sample of a study of blood T cell repertoires in COVID-19. The table came from immunoSEQ multiplex PCR; TCRdb's copy has only in-frame clones and leaves some out. The table includes about 39,000 clones, 90% to 95% detected once. Sequenced material: peripheral blood. The receptors originated from a man aged 45-60 years with active COVID-19. CDR3s include the opening cysteine and the closing phenylalanine or tryptophan. A D gene is named only where the DNA matches it firmly. Clone size, where shown, is once, few, many, or a class for clones that have expanded.

d_call: NA
clone_size: NA
v_call: TRBV19
j_call: TRBJ2-5
cdr3_length: 13
cdr3_nt: TGTGCCAGTAGCCCTAGCGCGCAAGAGACCCAGTACTTC
cdr3_aa: CASSPSAQETQYF

d_call: TRBD1
clone_size: once
v_call: TRBV19
j_call: TRBJ2-1
cdr3_length: 16
cdr3_nt: TGTGCCAGTAGTCCGAACAGGGGGCGTTCCTACAATGAGCAGTTCTTC
cdr3_aa: CASSPNRGRSYNEQFF

d_call: TRBD2
clone_size: once
v_call: TRBV5-1
j_call: TRBJ2-3
cdr3_length: 15
cdr3_nt: TGCGCCAGCAGCCCGCGGGGGGGCCGGACAGATACGCAGTATTTT
cdr3_aa: CASSPRGGRTDTQYF

d_call: NA
clone_size: NA
v_call: TRBV18
j_call: TRBJ2-1
cdr3_length: 15
cdr3_nt: TGTGCCAGCTCACGTCTCGCGGTCCCATGGAATGAGCAGTTCTTC
cdr3_aa: CASSRLAVPWNEQFF

d_call: TRBD1
clone_size: NA
v_call: TRBV5-1
j_call: TRBJ1-1
cdr3_length: 15
cdr3_nt: TGCGCCAGCAGCTTAGAGCCAGCAGGGGGTTTTTTAGCTTTCTTT
cdr3_aa: CASSLEPAGGFLAFF

d_call: NA
clone_size: NA
v_call: TRBV7-6
j_call: TRBJ2-1
cdr3_length: 19
cdr3_nt: TGTGCCAGCAGCCCCGCATACGCACCAGGGACGGACAGCTACAATGAGCAGTTCTTC
cdr3_aa: CASSPAYAPGTDSYNEQFF

d_call: TRBD2
clone_size: NA
v_call: TRBV7-3
j_call: TRBJ2-1
cdr3_length: 17
cdr3_nt: TGTGCCAGCAGTCCCCAGGTGACTAGCGGGCCCTACAATGAGCAGTTCTTC
cdr3_aa: CASSPQVTSGPYNEQFF

d_call: TRBD2
clone_size: NA
v_call: TRBV7-2
j_call: TRBJ2-2
cdr3_length: 16
cdr3_nt: TGTGCCAGCAGTCCCCGAGGGACTAGTTATACCGGGGAGCTGTTTTTT
cdr3_aa: CASSPRGTSYTGELFF

d_call: NA
clone_size: NA
v_call: TRBV18
j_call: TRBJ1-1
cdr3_length: 13
cdr3_nt: TGTGCCAGCTCACTGCAGGAGAACACTGAAGCTTTCTTT
cdr3_aa: CASSLQENTEAFF

d_call: NA
clone_size: NA
v_call: TRBV18
j_call: TRBJ1-5
cdr3_length: 13
cdr3_nt: TGTGCCAGCTCACTGGGGCCTAATCAGCCCCAGCATTTT
cdr3_aa: CASSLGPNQPQHF

d_call: TRBD1
clone_size: NA
v_call: TRBV19
j_call: TRBJ1-2
cdr3_length: 16
cdr3_nt: TGTGCCAGTAGTATTTTTGCCTTGGGGACAGGGTATGGCTACACCTTC
cdr3_aa: CASSIFALGTGYGYTF

d_call: NA
clone_size: NA
v_call: TRBV30
j_call: TRBJ2-6
cdr3_length: 16
cdr3_nt: TGTGCCTGGAGTCACCCCACCAGCTCTGGGGCCAACGTCCTGACTTTC
cdr3_aa: CAWSHPTSSGANVLTF

d_call: NA
clone_size: NA
v_call: TRBV12-3/TRBV12-4
j_call: TRBJ1-1
cdr3_length: 13
cdr3_nt: TGTGCCAGCAGTTTTACCGGGAACACTGAAGCTTTCTTT
cdr3_aa: CASSFTGNTEAFF

d_call: TRBD1
clone_size: few
v_call: TRBV5-6
j_call: TRBJ2-7
cdr3_length: 15
cdr3_nt: TGTGCCAGCAGTTATCCGGGACAGGGGACCTACGAGCAGTACTTC
cdr3_aa: CASSYPGQGTYEQYF

d_call: TRBD1
clone_size: once
v_call: TRBV15
j_call: TRBJ1-2
cdr3_length: 13
cdr3_nt: TGTGCCACCAGCAGACAGGGGGACTATGGCTACACCTTC
cdr3_aa: CATSRQGDYGYTF

d_call: TRBD1
clone_size: NA
v_call: TRBV27
j_call: TRBJ2-7
cdr3_length: 15
cdr3_nt: TGTGCCAGCTGGGGTTGGACAGGGGCGTCCTACGAGCAGTACTTC
cdr3_aa: CASWGWTGASYEQYF

d_call: TRBD1
clone_size: NA
v_call: TRBV29-1
j_call: TRBJ1-3
cdr3_length: 13
cdr3_nt: TGCAGCGTCCAGGGGGGCTCTGGAAACACCATATATTTT
cdr3_aa: CSVQGGSGNTIYF

d_call: TRBD2
clone_size: NA
v_call: TRBV6-4
j_call: TRBJ2-1
cdr3_length: 15
cdr3_nt: TGTGCCAGCAGTGACTCAACTAGCGGGGTAAATGAGCAGTTCTTC
cdr3_aa: CASSDSTSGVNEQFF